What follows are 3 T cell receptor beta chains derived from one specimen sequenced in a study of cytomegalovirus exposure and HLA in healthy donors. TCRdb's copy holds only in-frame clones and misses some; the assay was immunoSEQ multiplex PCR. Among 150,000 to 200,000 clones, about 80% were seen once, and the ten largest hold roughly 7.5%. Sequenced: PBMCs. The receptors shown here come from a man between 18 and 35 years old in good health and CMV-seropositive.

The CDR3 protein is CASSLGGPSGNTIYF. For the CDR3, the DNA is TGTGCCAGCAGCTTAGGAGGTCCGTCTGGAAACACCATATATTTT. The chain combines TRBV7-2 with TRBJ1-3, with no clear D. The CDR3 totals 15 residues. V lost 1 base and J 1 base, leaving 8 bases between the germline ends. In germline, CDR1 is SGHTA, CDR2 FQGNSA.

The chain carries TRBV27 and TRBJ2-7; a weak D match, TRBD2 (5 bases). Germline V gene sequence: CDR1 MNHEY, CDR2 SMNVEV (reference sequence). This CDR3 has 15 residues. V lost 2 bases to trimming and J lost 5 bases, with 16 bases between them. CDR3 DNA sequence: TGTGCCAGCAGTTTACTAGAGGGCCCCCGCAACGAGCAGTACTTC. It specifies CASSLLEGPRNEQYF.

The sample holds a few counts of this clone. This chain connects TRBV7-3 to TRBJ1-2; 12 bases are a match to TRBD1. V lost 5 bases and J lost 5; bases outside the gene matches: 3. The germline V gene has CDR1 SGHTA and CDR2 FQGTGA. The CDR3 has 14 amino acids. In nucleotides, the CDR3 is TGTGCCAGCAGCAAGGGACAGGGGGCATATGGCTACACCTTC. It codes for CASSKGQGAYGYTF.